This TCR beta chain came from a study of T cell repertoires in cytomegalovirus infection. Study background: Use of recently identified HLA-C-restricted and well-studied HLA-B-restricted CMV epitopes was part of the study.

Study conclusions and caveats: Carriage of CMV together with the relevant HLA was identifiable through cumulative public TCR beta family frequency. HLA-C-restricted CMV-specific TCR beta clonotypes were dominant in the ex vivo response.

TCRdb itself ran the reads through MiXCR, one entry per CDR3 protein. This sample has 700,000 to 950,000 distinct CDR3 sequences, with approximately 32% found just once. The CDR3 sequence is 17 residues long. Trimming cost V 4 bases and J 3 bases; bases outside gene matches: 6. CDR1 is SEHNR, CDR2 FQNEAQ, per germline (reference sequence). With respect to this clonotype: The antigen remains undetermined.

The sequences come from cultured CD8+ T cells from PBMCs, collected from culture after CMV antigen stimulation. This clonotype was sampled from a human donor in good health (CMV status not recorded). Some clones in this sample may be carry-over from other donors' samples. The rearrangement uses TRBV7-9 and TRBJ1-6; 10 bases map to TRBD1. The CDR3 sequence is CASSSQTGGFYNSPLHF. The CDR3 bases are TGTGCCAGCAGCTCCCAGACAGGGGGCTTCTATAATTCACCCCTCCACTTT. The whole variable domain, remainder taken from reference TRBV7-9 and TRBJ1-6, is DTGVSQNPRHKITKRGQNVTFRCDPISEHNRLYWYRQTLGQGPEFLTYFQNEAQLEKSRLLSDRFSAERPKGSFSTLEIQRTEQGDSAMYLCASSSQTGGFYNSPLHFGNGTRLTVT.